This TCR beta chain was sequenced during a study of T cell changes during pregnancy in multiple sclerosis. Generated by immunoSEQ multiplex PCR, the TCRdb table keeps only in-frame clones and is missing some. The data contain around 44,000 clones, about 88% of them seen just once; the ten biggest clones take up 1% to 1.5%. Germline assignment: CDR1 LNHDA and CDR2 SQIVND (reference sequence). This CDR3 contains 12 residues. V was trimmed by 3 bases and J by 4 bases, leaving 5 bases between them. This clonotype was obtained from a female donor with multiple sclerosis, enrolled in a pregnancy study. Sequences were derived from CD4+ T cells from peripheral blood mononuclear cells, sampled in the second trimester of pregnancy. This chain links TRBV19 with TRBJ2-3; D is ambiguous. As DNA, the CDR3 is TGTGCCAGTAGTATCCCAGCAGATACGCAGTATTTT. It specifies CASSIPADTQYF.